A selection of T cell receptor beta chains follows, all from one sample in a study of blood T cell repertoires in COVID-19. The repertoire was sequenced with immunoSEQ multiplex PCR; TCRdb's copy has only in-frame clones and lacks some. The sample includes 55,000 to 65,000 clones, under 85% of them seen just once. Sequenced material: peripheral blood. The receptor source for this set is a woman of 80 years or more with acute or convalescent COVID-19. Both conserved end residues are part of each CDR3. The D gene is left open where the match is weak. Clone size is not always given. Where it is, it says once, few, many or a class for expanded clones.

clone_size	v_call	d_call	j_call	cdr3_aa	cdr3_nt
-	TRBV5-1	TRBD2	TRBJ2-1	CASSILAGDNNEQFF	TGCGCCAGCAGCATACTAGCGGGAGACAACAATGAGCAGTTCTTC
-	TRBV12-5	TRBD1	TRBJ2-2	CASGPTTGTGPIGELFF	TGTGCTAGTGGTCCCACTACCGGGACAGGACCGATCGGGGAGCTGTTTTTT
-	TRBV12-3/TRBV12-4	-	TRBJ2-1	CASSRTPYNEQFF	TGTGCCAGCAGTCGGACACCTTACAATGAGCAGTTCTTC
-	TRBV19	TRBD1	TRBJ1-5	CASTVQGDQPQHF	TGTGCCAGTACGGTCCAGGGGGATCAGCCCCAGCATTTT
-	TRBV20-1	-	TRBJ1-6	CSASGRTSPLHF	TGCAGTGCTAGTGGCAGGACATCACCCCTCCACTTT
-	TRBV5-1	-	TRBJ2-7	CASSLAWSTQGREQYF	TGCGCCAGCAGCTTGGCCTGGAGCACCCAGGGCCGCGAGCAGTACTTC
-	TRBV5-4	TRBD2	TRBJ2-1	CASSYGLAGAGSKGEQFF	TGTGCCAGCAGCTACGGACTAGCGGGAGCGGGATCTAAGGGTGAGCAGTTCTTC
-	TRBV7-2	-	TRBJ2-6	CASSQDKAGANVLTF	TGTGCCAGCAGCCAGGACAAAGCTGGGGCCAACGTCCTGACTTTC
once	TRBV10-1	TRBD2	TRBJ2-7	CASSETSGRALDEQYF	TGCGCCAGCAGTGAAACTAGCGGGAGGGCCCTGGACGAGCAGTACTTC
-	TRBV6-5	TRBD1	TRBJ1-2	CASTGQGRSDGYTF	TGTGCCAGCACGGGACAGGGGAGGTCTGATGGCTACACCTTC
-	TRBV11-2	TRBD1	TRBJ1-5	CASSLQGPGSNQPQHF	TGTGCCAGCAGCCTACAGGGGCCGGGCAGCAATCAGCCCCAGCATTTT
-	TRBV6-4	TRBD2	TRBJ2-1	CASSQGLAGGEQFF	TGTGCCAGCAGCCAGGGACTAGCGGGAGGTGAGCAGTTCTTC
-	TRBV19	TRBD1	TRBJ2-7	CATYPRTGTPHEQYF	TGTGCCACATACCCCCGGACAGGAACACCACACGAGCAGTACTTC
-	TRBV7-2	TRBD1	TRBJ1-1	CASTQTGGKVEAFF	TGTGCCAGCACCCAAACAGGGGGCAAAGTAGAAGCTTTCTTT
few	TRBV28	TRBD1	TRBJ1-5	CASSRRQGNQPQHF	TGTGCCAGCAGTCGACGACAGGGTAATCAGCCCCAGCATTTT
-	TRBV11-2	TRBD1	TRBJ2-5	CASRPRQGLKETQYF	TGTGCCAGCAGGCCGAGACAGGGGTTGAAGGAGACCCAGTACTTC
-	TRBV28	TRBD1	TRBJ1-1	CASSRQGRWTEAFF	TGTGCCAGCAGCCGACAGGGTAGGTGGACTGAAGCTTTCTTT
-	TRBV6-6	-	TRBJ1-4	CASRQLNEKLFF	TGTGCCAGCAGACAGCTTAATGAAAAACTGTTTTTT
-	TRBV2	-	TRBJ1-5	CASSPTRDRSFNQPQHF	TGTGCCAGCAGTCCTACCCGAGACAGGTCGTTCAATCAGCCCCAGCATTTT
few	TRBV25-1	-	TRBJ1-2	CASSERLGGYTF	TGTGCCAGCAGTGAGAGGTTGGGTGGCTACACCTTC
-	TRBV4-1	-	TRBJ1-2	CASSQGGAYRAGGYTF	TGCGCCAGCAGCCAAGGGGGTGCGTACAGGGCAGGTGGCTACACCTTC
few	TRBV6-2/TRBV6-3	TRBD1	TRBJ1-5	CASSGDRYQPQHF	TGTGCCAGCAGTGGGGACAGATATCAGCCCCAGCATTTT
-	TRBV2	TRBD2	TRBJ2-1	CASSAEPSGYEQFF	TGTGCCAGCAGTGCAGAACCTAGCGGTTATGAGCAGTTCTTC
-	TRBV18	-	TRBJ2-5	CASSPLSDQETQYF	TGTGCCAGCTCACCACTGTCAGACCAAGAGACCCAGTACTTC
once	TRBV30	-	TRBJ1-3	CAWSAGTPSGNTIYF	TGTGCCTGGAGTGCCGGGACTCCCTCTGGAAACACCATATATTTT
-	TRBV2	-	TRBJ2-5	CASSSSAVRSSGTQYF	TGTGCCAGCAGCTCCTCCGCAGTAAGGTCTTCGGGGACCCAGTACTTC
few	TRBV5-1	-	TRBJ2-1	CASRRLADNEQFF	TGCGCCAGCCGGCGCCTAGCCGACAATGAGCAGTTCTTC
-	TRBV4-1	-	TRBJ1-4	CASSQLRNEKLFF	TGCGCCAGCAGCCAACTTCGTAATGAAAAACTGTTTTTT
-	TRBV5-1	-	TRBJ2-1	CASSPSTDIKQFF	TGCGCCAGCAGCCCATCGACAGACATTAAGCAGTTCTTC
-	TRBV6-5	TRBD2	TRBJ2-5	CASSYYGRQETQYF	TGTGCCAGCAGTTACTACGGGAGGCAAGAGACCCAGTACTTC
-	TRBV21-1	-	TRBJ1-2	CASLTEFDGYTF	TGTGCCAGCCTGACAGAATTTGATGGCTACACCTTC
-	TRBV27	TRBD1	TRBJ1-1	CASSRDRARGGDTEAFF	TGTGCCAGCAGTCGGGACAGGGCAAGAGGGGGGGACACTGAAGCTTTCTTT
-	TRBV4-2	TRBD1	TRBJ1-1	CASSQVGTGATEAFF	TGTGCCAGCAGCCAAGTTGGGACAGGGGCCACTGAAGCTTTCTTT
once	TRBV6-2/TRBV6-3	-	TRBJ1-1	CASSWASTEAFF	TGTGCCAGCAGCTGGGCCAGCACTGAAGCTTTCTTT
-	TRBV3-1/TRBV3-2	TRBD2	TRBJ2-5	CASSQDCASGGLKTQYF	TGTGCCAGCAGCCAAGATTGTGCTAGCGGGGGATTAAAGACCCAGTACTTC
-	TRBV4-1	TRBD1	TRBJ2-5	CASSQEGQGDQETQYF	TGCGCCAGCAGCCAAGAGGGACAGGGAGACCAAGAGACCCAGTACTTC
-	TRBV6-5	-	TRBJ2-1	CASGSSYNEQFF	TGTGCCAGCGGGAGCTCCTACAATGAGCAGTTCTTC
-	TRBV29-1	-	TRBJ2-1	CSASGTNYNEQFF	TGCAGCGCGTCCGGGACAAACTACAATGAGCAGTTCTTC
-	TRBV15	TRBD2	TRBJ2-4	CATSGYGGGRAKNIQYF	TGTGCCACCAGCGGTTATGGCGGGGGGCGAGCCAAAAACATTCAGTACTTC
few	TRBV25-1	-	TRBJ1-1	CASSDPNRYTEAFF	TGTGCCAGCAGTGACCCTAACAGGTACACTGAAGCTTTCTTT
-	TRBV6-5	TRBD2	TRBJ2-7	CASSPLAGPTYEQYF	TGTGCCAGCAGCCCACTAGCGGGGCCTACCTACGAGCAGTACTTC
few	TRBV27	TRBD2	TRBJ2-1	CASSILTSGRDNEQFF	TGTGCCAGCAGTATACTGACTAGCGGGAGGGACAATGAGCAGTTCTTC
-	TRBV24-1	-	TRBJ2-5	CATQGRPVETQYF	TGTGCCACCCAGGGCAGGCCAGTAGAGACCCAGTACTTC
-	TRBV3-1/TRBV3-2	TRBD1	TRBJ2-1	CASSQDLPAGTGRGNEQFF	TGTGCCAGCAGCCAAGATCTCCCTGCCGGGACAGGAAGAGGGAATGAGCAGTTCTTC
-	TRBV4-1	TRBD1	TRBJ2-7	CASSQPTGGDYEQYF	TGCGCCAGCAGCCAACCCACAGGGGGCGACTACGAGCAGTACTTC
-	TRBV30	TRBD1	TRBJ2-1	CAWSKAGTGRSEQFF	TGTGCCTGGAGTAAGGCCGGGACAGGGAGAAGTGAGCAGTTCTTC
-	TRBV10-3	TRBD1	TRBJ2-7	CAISELGQGANYEQYF	TGTGCCATCAGTGAGCTGGGACAGGGGGCCAACTACGAGCAGTACTTC
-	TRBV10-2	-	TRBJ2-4	CASSEQGLAKNIQYF	TGCGCCAGCAGTGAACAGGGCCTGGCCAAAAACATTCAGTACTTC
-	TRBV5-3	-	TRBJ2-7	CARSLRTEDEQYF	TGTGCCAGAAGCTTGAGGACAGAGGACGAGCAGTACTTC
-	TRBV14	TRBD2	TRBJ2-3	CASSQARGGGTSGRADTQYF	TGTGCCAGCAGCCAAGCAAGGGGTGGTGGAACTAGCGGGAGGGCCGATACGCAGTATTTT
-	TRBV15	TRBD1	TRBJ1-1	CATTPDRGGTEAFF	TGTGCCACCACTCCGGACAGGGGAGGCACTGAAGCTTTCTTT
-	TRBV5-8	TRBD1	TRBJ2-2	CASSLVGTGWSRTGELFF	TGTGCCAGCAGCTTGGTAGGGACAGGGTGGTCAAGGACCGGGGAGCTGTTTTTT
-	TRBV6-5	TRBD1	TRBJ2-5	CASSTGGVGETQYF	TGTGCCAGCAGTACAGGGGGAGTCGGAGAGACCCAGTACTTC
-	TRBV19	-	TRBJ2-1	CASSRGGWGANEQFF	TGTGCCAGTAGTAGGGGAGGGTGGGGGGCCAATGAGCAGTTCTTC
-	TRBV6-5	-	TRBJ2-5	CASSPQASQETQYF	TGTGCCAGCAGTCCACAGGCTTCCCAAGAGACCCAGTACTTC